Each of the 26 T cell receptor beta chains below was sequenced from the same sample in a study of blood T cell repertoires in COVID-19. Assay used: immunoSEQ multiplex PCR; TCRdb lists only in-frame clones, some missing. The sample contains approximately 120,000 clones, approximately 90% of which appear only once. The sample taken for sequencing was peripheral blood. The origin of the receptors is a human donor in a cohort sampled during active COVID-19.

This clone appeared once. Written as DNA, the CDR3 is TGTGCCAGCAGTTCCCAACAGGGGGACGGGAACACTGAAGCTTTCTTT. Its protein is CASSSQQGDGNTEAFF. The genes are TRBV27 and TRBJ1-1; 8 nucleotides match TRBD1. Unmatched junction bases numbered 8, after V lost 4 bases and J lost 1 base. The V gene's germline CDR1 is MNHEY and CDR2 SMNVEV (reference sequence). The CDR3 runs to 16 residues.

V is TRBV12-3 or TRBV12-4 and J is TRBJ2-7; D is undetermined. This CDR3 contains 11 residues. Trimming removed 3 bases from V and 4 bases from J, with 4 bases in between. The CDR3 spells CASSFLYEQYF. Written as DNA, the CDR3 is TGTGCCAGCAGTTTTTTATACGAGCAGTACTTC.

J is TRBJ2-7 and V is TRBV6-6; the match to TRBD1 covers 9 bases. Germline V gives CDR1 MNHNY, CDR2 SVGAGI (reference sequence). V shed 5 bases and J 1 base; nucleotides not matched to a gene: 6. The CDR3 covers 15 residues. The CDR3 DNA is TGTGCCAGCAGTCGGGACAGGGTTTCGTCCTACGAGCAGTACTTC. Residues: CASSRDRVSSYEQYF.

This clone is a singleton in its sample. V and J are TRBV19 and TRBJ2-1, with 7 bases matching TRBD1. This CDR3 spans 16 amino acids. Germline CDR1 reads LNHDA; CDR2 reads SQIVND (reference sequence). V shed 5 bases and J 4 bases; nucleotides not matched to a gene: 11. DNA of the CDR3: TGTGCCAGTAGTCCCGGGACAGCCCAACCTTACAATGAGCAGTTCTTC. Translation: CASSPGTAQPYNEQFF.

The genes are TRBV27 and TRBJ2-7, with 8 bases that match TRBD1. J gave up 4 bases and V 8 bases, and 10 bases lay outside the gene matches. CDR1 is MNHEY and CDR2 is SMNVEV in the germline V gene (reference sequence). The length of the CDR3 is 14 residues. CDR3 sequence reads: CASVRDRRSYEQYF. Written as DNA, the CDR3 is TGTGCCAGCGTCCGGGACAGGCGATCATACGAGCAGTACTTC.

The V and J genes are TRBV9 and TRBJ2-6, with D perhaps TRBD2 (6 bases). V lost 0 bases, J lost 0 bases, and 13 bases lay in between. Germline values: CDR1 SGDLS, CDR2 YYNGEE. The CDR3 extends over 18 amino acids. Written as DNA, the CDR3 is TGTGCCAGCAGCGTAGTCGGAGGGTTGAGCTCTGGGGCCAACGTCCTGACTTTC. Protein: CASSVVGGLSSGANVLTF. Combining the CDR3 with reference TRBV9 and TRBJ2-6 gives the whole variable domain DSGVTQTPKHLITATGQRVTLRCSPRSGDLSVYWYQQSLDQGLQFLIQYYNGEERAKGNILERFSAQQFPDLHSELNLSSLELGDSALYFCASSVVGGLSSGANVLTFGAGSRLTVL.

This chain connects TRBV28 to TRBJ1-2; TRBD1 matches at 11 bases. Trimming cost V 4 bases and J 5 bases; bases outside gene matches: 6. This CDR3 has 15 residues. Germline CDR1 reads MDHEN; CDR2 reads SYDVKM. CDR3 in DNA: TGTGCCAGCAGTTATCCGGGGACAGGGGGGTATGGCTACACCTTC. Translating gives CASSYPGTGGYGYTF.

This clone occurred once. The chain recombines TRBV6-1 with TRBJ2-6; 9 bases map to TRBD2. Germline CDR1 and CDR2: MNHNS and SASEGT. This CDR3 region has 16 residues. V lost 3 bases, J lost 3 bases, and 3 bases stayed unmatched. The CDR3 loop reads CASSDSGRGGANVLTF. CDR3 nucleotides: TGTGCCAGCAGTGATAGCGGGAGAGGTGGGGCCAACGTCCTGACTTTC.

The rearrangement links TRBV4-1 to TRBJ1-1; weak D call: TRBD1 (6 bases). The V end lost 0 bases, the J end lost 8 bases, and 16 bases lay between the germline ends. Germline loops: CDR1 MGHRA, CDR2 YSYEKL. This CDR3 contains 15 residues. The CDR3 DNA reads as TGCGCCAGCAGCCAAGAAGAGTCAGGGGTGGGGGAAGCTTTCTTT. It yields the protein CASSQEESGVGEAFF.

The chain combines TRBV11-2 with TRBJ1-1; tentative D call: TRBD1 (5 bases). Trimming took 3 bases from V and 6 from J, leaving 17 bases between them. The germline gives CDR1 SGHAT, CDR2 FQNNGV. The CDR3 covers 15 residues. DNA of the CDR3: TGTGCCAGCAGCTTGCTCCGCAGGGTGTCCTCTGAAGCTTTCTTT. Translating it yields CASSLLRRVSSEAFF.

This sequence joins TRBV5-1 and TRBJ2-3; 10 bases are a match to TRBD2. Germline V CDR1 and CDR2: SGHRS, YFSETQ. The CDR3 runs to 13 residues. V was clipped by 0 bases and J by 11 bases; unmatched bases: 3. CDR3 DNA: TGCGCCAGCAGCTTGGGGACTAGCGGATTGCAGTATTTT. This translates into CASSLGTSGLQYF.

The rearrangement uses TRBV18 and TRBJ2-3, with D possibly TRBD1 on 6 matching bases. The CDR3 is 15 amino acids. V was clipped by 2 bases and J by 1 base, with 10 bases between them. Germline V gene lookup returns CDR1 KGHSH and CDR2 LQKENI. CDR3 bases: TGTGCCAGCTCACCAGACCCAGGGGGCACAGATACGCAGTATTTT. Protein: CASSPDPGGTDTQYF.

The chain is built from TRBV23-1 and TRBJ1-3, with a weak D call TRBD1 (5 bases). TRBV23-1 is treated as an ORF (open reading frame) with a function not yet certain. The CDR3 extends over 13 amino acids. Trimming removed 3 bases at V and 16 bases at J, with 19 bases between. In DNA, the CDR3 is TGCGCCAGCAGTCACTGGGGGGTGGGCAGGGTTTATTTT. As protein: CASSHWGVGRVYF.

The genes are TRBV19 and TRBJ2-3, with 9 bases fitting TRBD2. V shed 6 bases and J 4 bases; nucleotides not matched to a gene: 14. The CDR3 loop spans 17 amino acids. Germline values: CDR1 LNHDA, CDR2 SQIVND (reference sequence). DNA for the CDR3: TGTGCCAGTAGGAGCCCTAGCGGGATGTTAGGGCCAGATACGCAGTATTTT. Translating gives CASRSPSGMLGPDTQYF.

The V gene is TRBV28, the J gene TRBJ2-7; 7 positions agree with TRBD1. From germline, CDR1 is MDHEN and CDR2 SYDVKM. J was trimmed by 5 bases and V by 4 bases; bases with no gene match: 11. The CDR3 has 15 amino acids. The CDR3 protein is CASSSSTGVSHEQYF. As DNA, the CDR3 is TGTGCCAGCAGTTCGAGCACAGGGGTTAGCCACGAGCAGTACTTC.

The chain employs TRBV9 and TRBJ2-7; 8 nucleotides agree with TRBD1. From germline, CDR1 is SGDLS and CDR2 YYNGEE. Trimming at V came to 1 base and at J to 3 bases, leaving 6 bases not matched to a gene. This CDR3 comprises 15 residues. CDR3: CASSVSGQGVYEQYF. CDR3 in DNA: TGTGCCAGCAGCGTATCCGGACAGGGTGTCTACGAGCAGTACTTC.

This chain uses TRBV19 with TRBJ2-2, with TRBD1 matching 7 bases. This CDR3 comprises 14 residues. CDR1 and CDR2 (germline): LNHDA, SQIVND (reference sequence). V gave up 8 bases and J gave up 10 bases; unmatched junction bases: 13. The CDR3 loop is CASSHYAGTVELFF. In DNA form, the CDR3 reads TGTGCCAGTTCCCACTACGCCGGGACAGTGGAGCTGTTTTTT. The variable domain in full, completed from reference TRBV19 and TRBJ2-2, reads DGGITQSPKYLFRKEGQNVTLSCEQNLNHDAMYWYRQDPGQGLRLIYYSQIVNDFQKGDIAEGYSVSREKKESFPLTVTSAQKNPTAFYLCASSHYAGTVELFFGEGSRLTVL.

V and J are TRBV7-9 and TRBJ1-5; maybe TRBD1 (5 bases). Germline loops: CDR1 SEHNR, CDR2 FQNEAQ (reference sequence). V lost 6 bases and J 7 bases, leaving 13 bases between the germline ends. The CDR3 length is 13 residues. CDR3 sequence reads: CASSPGWGQPQHF. CDR3 sequence (DNA): TGTGCCAGCAGTCCAGGTTGGGGCCAGCCCCAGCATTTT. The entire variable domain, with the rest obtained from reference TRBV7-9 and TRBJ1-5, is as follows: DTGVSQNPRHKITKRGQNVTFRCDPISEHNRLYWYRQTLGQGPEFLTYFQNEAQLEKSRLLSDRFSAERPKGSFSTLEIQRTEQGDSAMYLCASSPGWGQPQHFGDGTRLSIL.

This clone was picked up a small number of times. The genes are TRBV5-4 and TRBJ2-7; 7 nucleotides line up with TRBD2. The CDR3 has 12 amino acids. Per germline, CDR1 SGHNT and CDR2 YYREEE (reference sequence). V lost 9 bases to trimming and J lost 4 bases; unmatched junction nucleotides: 7. The CDR3 DNA is TGTGCCACCGCGTTTAGCGGGTACGAGCAGTACTTC. It yields the protein CATAFSGYEQYF.

This clone was seen a single time. The chain joins TRBV4-1 to TRBJ2-7; 7 bases agree with TRBD1. Per the germline V gene, CDR1 is MGHRA and CDR2 is YSYEKL. V gave up 4 bases and J gave up 2 bases; unmatched junction bases: 8. The CDR3 covers 15 residues. CDR3 amino acids: CASSPTGQRTYEQYF. CDR3 sequence (DNA): TGCGCCAGCAGCCCAACGGGACAGCGTACCTACGAGCAGTACTTC.

This chain links TRBV5-1 with TRBJ2-3; D may be TRBD1 (6 bases). This CDR3 is built from 15 residues. The germline CDR1 and CDR2 sequences are SGHRS and YFSETQ. Trimming took off 4 bases at V and 2 bases at J, with 14 bases between the two ends. The CDR3 is CASSHTGPPTDTQYF. As DNA, the CDR3 is TGCGCCAGCAGCCATACAGGGCCCCCCACAGATACGCAGTATTTT.

The V call is TRBV7-9, the J call TRBJ2-7; 8 bases line up with TRBD1. The germline gives CDR1 SEHNR, CDR2 FQNEAQ (reference sequence). This CDR3 is built from 15 residues. Trimming at V came to 5 bases and at J to 5 bases, leaving 11 bases not matched to a gene. The CDR3 reads CASSVRGRGPNEQYF. The CDR3 region has the DNA TGTGCCAGCAGCGTACGGGGCAGGGGGCCAAACGAGCAGTACTTC.

The chain is built from TRBV6-5 and TRBJ1-4; 11 bases fit TRBD1. V lost 6 bases, J lost 8 bases, and 8 bases stayed unmatched. This CDR3 is 15 amino acids long. Germline CDR1 MNHEY, CDR2 SVGAGI. The CDR3 protein is CASRAPGTGGEKLFF. The CDR3 region has the DNA TGTGCCAGCAGGGCCCCCGGGACAGGGGGGGAAAAACTGTTTTTT.

This chain connects TRBV27 to TRBJ2-7; 9 bases match TRBD1. This CDR3 comprises 15 residues. Trimming took 0 bases from V and 6 from J; bases not matched to a gene: 6. The germline gives CDR1 MNHEY, CDR2 SMNVEV (reference sequence). CDR3 nucleotides: TGTGCCAGCAGTTTATCGGACAGGGGTGCTGGCGAGCAGTACTTC. This encodes CASSLSDRGAGEQYF.

The rearrangement joins TRBV4-2 to TRBJ1-2, with TRBD1 matching 8 bases. V dropped 5 bases and J dropped 8; count of bases not matched to a gene: 10. CDR3 length: 14 amino acids. CDR1 is LGHNA, CDR2 YNFKEQ, per germline. The CDR3, as DNA: TGTGCCAGCAGCGTGGACAGGGCTACTTTCGGCTACACCTTC. Translated, it gives CASSVDRATFGYTF.

The chain carries TRBV4-2 and TRBJ2-7; TRBD1 matches at 8 bases. The CDR3 extends over 15 amino acids. The J segment lost 5 bases and the V segment lost 3 bases, leaving 9 bases of the junction unmatched. Germline CDR1 reads LGHNA; CDR2 reads YNFKEQ. The CDR3 DNA is TGTGCCAGCAGCCAGGGAAGGACAGGGCCCCACGAGCAGTACTTC. This codes for CASSQGRTGPHEQYF.